A single sample is the source of the 5 T cell receptor beta chains below, sequenced in a study of human T cells and chemical hapten exposure. Documented time point: pre-sensitization, week 0. Noted treatment: therapeutic diphenylcyclopropenone sensitization with weekly scalp DPC. TCRdb re-derived calls from the RACE reads in MiXCR, one entry per CDR3 protein. The sample lists approximately 180,000 distinct CDR3 sequences, more than 25% occurring once. Source: whole blood, taken in connection with sensitization to the hapten diphenylcyclopropenone (DPC). These receptors came from a woman in her 30s with alopecia areata. Some clones in this sample may be carry-over from other donors' samples.

The chain joins TRBV6-2 or TRBV6-3 to TRBJ2-2; no clear D. This CDR3 region has 18 residues. Trimming removed 2 bases from V and 4 bases from J, with 20 bases in between. In germline, CDR1 is MNHEY, CDR2 SVGEGT. CDR3 nucleotide sequence: TGTGCCAGCAGTTACACAATCACTCAGATTGGGCGCACCGGGGAGCTGTTTTTT. It encodes CASSYTITQIGRTGELFF.

The chain recombines TRBV28 with TRBJ1-2; D ambiguous. V dropped 2 bases and J dropped 4 bases, with 14 bases sitting between them. There are 15 residues in the CDR3. Germline CDR1 and CDR2: MDHEN and SYDVKM. DNA of the CDR3: TGTGCCAGCAGTTTAGGAGGTCCCGCGGGCTATGGCTACACCTTC. The encoded protein is CASSLGGPAGYGYTF.

The genes are TRBV7-9 and TRBJ2-5; D is undetermined. Trimming cost V 4 bases and J 5 bases, with 8 bases left between them. Looked up from germline, CDR1 is SEHNR and CDR2 is FQNEAQ (reference sequence). The CDR3 has 12 amino acids. This chain's CDR3 is CASSSNGETQYF. The CDR3 DNA sequence: TGTGCCAGCAGCTCGAATGGGGAGACCCAGTACTTC.

The chain combines TRBV28 with TRBJ2-1, with 10 bases fitting TRBD2. CDR3 length equals 15 residues. V lost 5 bases to trimming and J lost 8 bases; unmatched junction nucleotides: 9. Germline CDR1 is MDHEN and CDR2 is SYDVKM. The DNA for the CDR3 is TGTGCCAGCAGTGCCGGAGTAGCGGGGGGCGATGAGCAGTTCTTC. Its protein is CASSAGVAGGDEQFF. Variable domain in full (rest from reference TRBV28 and TRBJ2-1): DVKVTQSSRYLVKRTGEKVFLECVQDMDHENMFWYRQDPGLGLRLIYFSYDVKMKEKGDIPEGYSVSREKKERFSLILESASTNQTSMYLCASSAGVAGGDEQFFGPGTRLTVL.

There are a few counts of this clonotype. CDR3 in DNA: TGCAGCGTTGAAGCAGGGGGTATGAACATTCAGTACTTC. It is translated as CSVEAGGMNIQYF. This chain links TRBV29-1 with TRBJ2-4; TRBD1 aligns across 7 bases. Trimming took 1 base from V and 7 from J; bases not matched to a gene: 4. Germline V gives CDR1 SQVTM, CDR2 ANQGSEA. The CDR3 contains 13 residues.